This TCR beta chain came from a study of control samples from healthy donors and cancer patients. In this sample, this clone turned up once. Trimming left V 0 bases short and J 4 bases short, with 10 bases between. Germline loops: CDR1 LNHDA, CDR2 SQIVND (reference sequence). The CDR3 is made up of 14 amino acids. TCRdb's table, derived via immunoSEQ multiplex PCR, lists solely in-frame clones and lacks some. Of about 130,000 clones listed, approximately 89% are singletons. The chain employs TRBV19 and TRBJ2-7; D might be TRBD2 (6 bases). Source material: blood. The source of this sequence is a man aged 18-30 years in good health. CDR3 nucleotides: TGTGCCAGTAGTATAGATTATGGGGGGTACGAGCAGTACTTC. Amino acids: CASSIDYGGYEQYF.